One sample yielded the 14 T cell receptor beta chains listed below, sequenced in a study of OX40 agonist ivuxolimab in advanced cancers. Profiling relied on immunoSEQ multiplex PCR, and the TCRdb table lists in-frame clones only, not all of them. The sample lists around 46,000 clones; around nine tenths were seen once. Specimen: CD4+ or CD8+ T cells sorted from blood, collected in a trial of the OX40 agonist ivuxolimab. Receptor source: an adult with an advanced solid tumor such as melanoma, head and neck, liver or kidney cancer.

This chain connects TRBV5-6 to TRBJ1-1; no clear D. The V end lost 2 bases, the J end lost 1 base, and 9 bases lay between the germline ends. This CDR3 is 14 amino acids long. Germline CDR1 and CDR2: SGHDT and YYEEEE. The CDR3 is CASSFVGQNTEAFF. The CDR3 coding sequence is TGTGCCAGCAGCTTTGTTGGGCAGAACACTGAAGCTTTCTTT.

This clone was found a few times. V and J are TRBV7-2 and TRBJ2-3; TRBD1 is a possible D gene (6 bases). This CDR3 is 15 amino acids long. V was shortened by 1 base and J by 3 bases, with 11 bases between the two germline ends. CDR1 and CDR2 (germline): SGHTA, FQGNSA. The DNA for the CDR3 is TGTGCCAGCAGCTTAGTGGGGGCGAGGACAGATACGCAGTATTTT. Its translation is CASSLVGARTDTQYF.

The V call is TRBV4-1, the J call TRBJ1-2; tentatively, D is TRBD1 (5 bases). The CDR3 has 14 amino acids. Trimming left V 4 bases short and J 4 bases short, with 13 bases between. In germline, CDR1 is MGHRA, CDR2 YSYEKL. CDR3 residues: CASSLEGDGYGYTF. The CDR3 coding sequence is TGCGCCAGCAGCCTAGAAGGGGATGGCTATGGCTACACCTTC.

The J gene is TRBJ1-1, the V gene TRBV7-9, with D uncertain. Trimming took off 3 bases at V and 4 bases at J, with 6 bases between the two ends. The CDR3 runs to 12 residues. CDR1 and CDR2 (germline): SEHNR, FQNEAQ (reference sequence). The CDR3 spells CASSFSGTEAFF. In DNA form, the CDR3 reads TGTGCCAGCAGCTTTTCAGGCACTGAAGCTTTCTTT.

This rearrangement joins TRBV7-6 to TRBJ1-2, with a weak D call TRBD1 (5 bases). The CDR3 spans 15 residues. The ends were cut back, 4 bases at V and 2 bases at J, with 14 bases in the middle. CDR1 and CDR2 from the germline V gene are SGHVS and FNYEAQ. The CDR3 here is CASSSGRGVNYGYTF. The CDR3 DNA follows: TGTGCCAGCAGCTCCGGGCGGGGCGTGAACTATGGCTACACCTTC.

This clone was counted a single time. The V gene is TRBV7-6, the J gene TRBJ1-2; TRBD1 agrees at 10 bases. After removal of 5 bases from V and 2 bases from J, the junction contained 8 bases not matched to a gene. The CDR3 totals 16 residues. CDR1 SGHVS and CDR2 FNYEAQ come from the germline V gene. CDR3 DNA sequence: TGTGCCAGCAGCCCACAGCTGGGACAGGGGAACTATGGCTACACCTTC. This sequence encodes CASSPQLGQGNYGYTF.

CDR3 coding DNA: TGTGCCAGCAGCGTAGAAGACAGTAATGAAAAACTGTTTTTT. Its protein product is CASSVEDSNEKLFF. J is TRBJ1-4 and V is TRBV9, with D perhaps matching TRBD1 (5 bases). CDR1 is SGDLS and CDR2 is YYNGEE in the germline V gene. This CDR3 contains 14 residues. Trimming left V 0 bases short and J 4 bases short, with 7 bases between.

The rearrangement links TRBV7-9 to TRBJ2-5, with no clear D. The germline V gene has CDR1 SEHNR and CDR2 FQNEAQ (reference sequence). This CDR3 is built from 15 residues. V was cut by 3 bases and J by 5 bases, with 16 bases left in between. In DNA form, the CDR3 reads TGTGCCAGCAGCTTCGTCATGGCCGCCGGGGAGACCCAGTACTTC. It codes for CASSFVMAAGETQYF. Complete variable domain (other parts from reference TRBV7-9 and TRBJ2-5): DTGVSQNPRHKITKRGQNVTFRCDPISEHNRLYWYRQTLGQGPEFLTYFQNEAQLEKSRLLSDRFSAERPKGSFSTLEIQRTEQGDSAMYLCASSFVMAAGETQYFGPGTRLLVL.

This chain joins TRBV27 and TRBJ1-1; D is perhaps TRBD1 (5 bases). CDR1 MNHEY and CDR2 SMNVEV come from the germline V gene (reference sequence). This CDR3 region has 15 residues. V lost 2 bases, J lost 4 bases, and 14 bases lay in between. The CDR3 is CASSLNRQGGTEAFF. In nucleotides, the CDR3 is TGTGCCAGCAGTTTAAATAGGCAGGGAGGCACTGAAGCTTTCTTT.

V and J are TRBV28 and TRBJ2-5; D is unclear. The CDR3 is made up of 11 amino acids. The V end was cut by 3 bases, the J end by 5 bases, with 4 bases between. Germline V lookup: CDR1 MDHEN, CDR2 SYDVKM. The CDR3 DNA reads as TGTGCCAGCAGTTTTGGGGAGACCCAGTACTTC. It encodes CASSFGETQYF.

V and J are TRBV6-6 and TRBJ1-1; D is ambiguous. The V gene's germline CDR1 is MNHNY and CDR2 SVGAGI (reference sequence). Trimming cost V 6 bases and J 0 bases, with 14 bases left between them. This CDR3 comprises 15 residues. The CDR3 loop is CASSSPARLNTEAFF. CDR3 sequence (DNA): TGTGCCAGCAGCTCCCCCGCCAGACTGAACACTGAAGCTTTCTTT.

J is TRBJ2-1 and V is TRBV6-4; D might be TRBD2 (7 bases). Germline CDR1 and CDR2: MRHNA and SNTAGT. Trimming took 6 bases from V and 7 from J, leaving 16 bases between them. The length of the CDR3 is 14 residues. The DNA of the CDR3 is TGTGCCAGCAGCCCACTGGGAGGGGGGAATGAGCAGTTCTTC. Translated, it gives CASSPLGGGNEQFF.

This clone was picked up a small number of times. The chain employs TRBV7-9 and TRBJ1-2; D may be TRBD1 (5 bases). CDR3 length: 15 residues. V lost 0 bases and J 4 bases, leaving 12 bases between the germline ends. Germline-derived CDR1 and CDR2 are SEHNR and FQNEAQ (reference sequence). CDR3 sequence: CASSLAQGAVYGYTF. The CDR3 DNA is TGTGCCAGCAGCTTAGCGCAAGGGGCCGTCTATGGCTACACCTTC.

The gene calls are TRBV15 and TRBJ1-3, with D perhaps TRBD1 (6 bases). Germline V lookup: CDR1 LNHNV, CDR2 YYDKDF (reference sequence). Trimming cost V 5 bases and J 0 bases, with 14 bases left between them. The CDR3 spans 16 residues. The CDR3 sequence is CATSLGGGRSGNTIYF. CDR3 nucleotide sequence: TGTGCCACCAGCTTAGGGGGAGGCCGCTCTGGAAACACCATATATTTT. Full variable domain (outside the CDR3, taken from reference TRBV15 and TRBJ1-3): DAMVIQNPRYQVTQFGKPVTLSCSQTLNHNVMYWYQQKSSQAPKLLFHYYDKDFNNEADTPDNFQSRRPNTSFCFLDIRSPGLGDTAMYLCATSLGGGRSGNTIYFGEGSWLTVV.